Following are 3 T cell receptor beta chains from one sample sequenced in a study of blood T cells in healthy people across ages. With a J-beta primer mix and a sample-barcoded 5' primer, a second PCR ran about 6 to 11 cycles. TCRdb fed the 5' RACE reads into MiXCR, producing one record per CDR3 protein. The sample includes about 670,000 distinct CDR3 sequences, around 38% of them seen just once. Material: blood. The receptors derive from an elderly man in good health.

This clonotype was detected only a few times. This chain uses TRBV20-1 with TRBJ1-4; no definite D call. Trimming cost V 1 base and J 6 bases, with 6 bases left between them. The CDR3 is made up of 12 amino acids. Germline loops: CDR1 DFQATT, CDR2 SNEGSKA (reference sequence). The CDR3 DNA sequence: TGCAGTGCTAGAGCCTTGTATGAAAAACTGTTTTTT. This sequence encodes CSARALYEKLFF.

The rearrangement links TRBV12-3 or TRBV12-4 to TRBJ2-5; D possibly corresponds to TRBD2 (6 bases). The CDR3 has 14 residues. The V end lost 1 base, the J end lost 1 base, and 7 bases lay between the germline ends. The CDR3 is CASSLGDFQETQYF. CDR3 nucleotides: TGTGCCAGCAGTTTAGGGGACTTCCAAGAGACCCAGTACTTC.

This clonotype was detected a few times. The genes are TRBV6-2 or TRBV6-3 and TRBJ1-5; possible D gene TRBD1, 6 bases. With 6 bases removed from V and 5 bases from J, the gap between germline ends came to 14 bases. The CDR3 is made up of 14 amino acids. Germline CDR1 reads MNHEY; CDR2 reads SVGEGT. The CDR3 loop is CASSDGGAHQPQHF. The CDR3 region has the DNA TGTGCCAGCAGCGACGGGGGGGCTCATCAGCCCCAGCATTTT.